The 14 T cell receptor beta chains below all came from one sample that was sequenced in a study of blood T cell repertoires in COVID-19. Using immunoSEQ multiplex PCR, the repertoire was profiled, and TCRdb retains in-frame clones only, with some absent. The sample carries some 250,000 clones, around 86% recorded once. Material for sequencing was PBMCs or T cells enriched from blood (not recorded which). These receptors came from a woman aged 40 to 50 with acute COVID-19.

V gene TRBV14 combines with J gene TRBJ2-2; D not certain. The germline gives CDR1 SGHDN, CDR2 FVKESK. Trimming pared 0 bases from V and 4 bases from J, leaving 12 bases between. The CDR3 sequence is 16 residues long. CDR3 sequence: CASSQDHPGITGELFF. As DNA, the CDR3 is TGTGCCAGCAGCCAAGATCATCCAGGCATCACCGGGGAGCTGTTTTTT.

J is TRBJ2-1 and V is TRBV4-1; 9 positions match TRBD2. The CDR3 runs 20 residues. Germline V gives CDR1 MGHRA, CDR2 YSYEKL. Trimming cost V 4 bases and J 1 base; bases outside gene matches: 17. CDR3 amino acids: CASSPRVVAGVNRSYNEQFF. The DNA for the CDR3 is TGCGCCAGCAGCCCCAGGGTAGTAGCGGGAGTAAATCGGTCCTACAATGAGCAGTTCTTC.

The V gene is TRBV11-3, the J gene TRBJ2-3; D remains unclear. In germline, CDR1 is SGHNT, CDR2 YENEEA. V lost 2 bases, J lost 1 base, and 10 bases lay in between. This CDR3 spans 15 amino acids. The CDR3 here is CASSLTISRTDTQYF. The CDR3 DNA is TGTGCCAGCAGCTTAACGATTAGCCGCACAGATACGCAGTATTTT.

V is TRBV10-3 and J is TRBJ1-2; the D gene is possibly TRBD1 (6 bases). The V gene lost 7 bases and the J gene lost 9 bases, with 24 bases spanning the gap. The CDR3 is 15 amino acids. Germline V gene sequence: CDR1 ENHRY, CDR2 SYGVKD. This CDR3 is CAITRGGGALRSYTF. The DNA for the CDR3 is TGTGCCATCACCCGCGGGGGGGGCGCCTTGAGAAGCTACACCTTC.

The chain has TRBV19 and TRBJ1-5; unclear D gene. V was shortened by 5 bases and J by 4 bases, with 21 bases between the two germline ends. Germline CDR1 and CDR2: LNHDA and SQIVND (reference sequence). The CDR3 extends over 17 amino acids. The CDR3 sequence: CASSPEFLGSGNQPQHF. The CDR3 DNA reads as TGTGCCAGTAGTCCCGAGTTTCTGGGGTCGGGGAATCAGCCCCAGCATTTT.

This sequence joins TRBV6-1 and TRBJ2-1; TRBD1 might be the D (6 bases). The germline V gene has CDR1 MNHNS and CDR2 SASEGT. V dropped 3 bases and J dropped 9 bases, with 18 bases sitting between them. The CDR3 is 15 residues long. The CDR3 bases are TGTGCCAGCAGTGACAGGACAGCGCGAGGGGCTGAGCAGTTCTTC. The encoded protein is CASSDRTARGAEQFF.

The chain couples TRBV2 to TRBJ2-1; 7 bases are shared with TRBD2. This CDR3 has 15 amino acids. J was trimmed by 2 bases and V by 1 base; bases with no gene match: 2. Germline V gene sequence: CDR1 SNHLY, CDR2 FYNNEI. This CDR3 reads CASSEVGGPYNEQFF. CDR3 in DNA: TGTGCCAGCAGTGAAGTGGGAGGGCCCTACAATGAGCAGTTCTTC.

The chain couples TRBV7-2 to TRBJ1-5; D is perhaps TRBD1 (6 bases). CDR1 and CDR2 from the germline V gene are SGHTA and FQGNSA. V was cut by 5 bases and J by 4 bases, with 9 bases left in between. The CDR3 covers 13 residues. DNA for the CDR3: TGTGCCAGCAGCGCACAGGGAAATCAGCCCCAGCATTTT. Its translation: CASSAQGNQPQHF.

The chain carries TRBV19 and TRBJ1-2; TRBD1 matches 7 bases. This CDR3 is built from 15 residues. Losses at the gene ends were 6 bases for V and 0 bases for J; bases not matched to a gene: 7. Germline values: CDR1 LNHDA, CDR2 SQIVND (reference sequence). For the CDR3, the DNA is TGTGCCAGTAGGCAAGGACAGGCGCCTAACTATGGCTACACCTTC. This encodes CASRQGQAPNYGYTF.

The genes are TRBV28 and TRBJ1-4, with D unresolved. V was clipped by 2 bases and J by 7 bases, with 5 bases between them. CDR3 length: 12 amino acids. Germline values: CDR1 MDHEN, CDR2 SYDVKM. The CDR3 loop is CASSLSREKLFF. The CDR3 region has the DNA TGTGCCAGCAGTTTAAGCCGTGAAAAACTGTTTTTT. Full variable domain (outside the CDR3, taken from reference TRBV28 and TRBJ1-4): DVKVTQSSRYLVKRTGEKVFLECVQDMDHENMFWYRQDPGLGLRLIYFSYDVKMKEKGDIPEGYSVSREKKERFSLILESASTNQTSMYLCASSLSREKLFFGSGTQLSVL.

The CDR3 region has the DNA TGCAGCGTGGGACAGGGTGGTAACTATGGCTACACCTTC. As protein: CSVGQGGNYGYTF. The rearrangement joins TRBV29-1 to TRBJ1-2, with 9 bases that match TRBD1. From germline, CDR1 is SQVTM and CDR2 ANQGSEA. The ends lost 6 bases at V and 1 base at J; junction bases unmatched: 3. The CDR3 sequence is 13 residues long. Based on the CDR3 plus reference TRBV29-1 and TRBJ1-2, the full variable domain is SAVISQKPSRDICQRGTSLTIQCQVDSQVTMMFWYRQQPGQSLTLIATANQGSEATYESGFVIDKFPISRPNLTFSTLTVSNMSPEDSSIYLCSVGQGGNYGYTFGSGTRLTVV.

This chain joins TRBV11-3 and TRBJ2-7, with 7 bases that match TRBD2. V shed 5 bases, J shed 1 base, and the junction held 2 bases outside the gene matches. CDR1 is SGHNT, CDR2 YENEEA, per germline. The CDR3 totals 13 residues. The CDR3 sequence is CASSPGGSYEQYF. DNA for the CDR3: TGTGCCAGCAGCCCCGGGGGGTCCTACGAGCAGTACTTC.

This clone was seen a few times. One end of the junction is discordant with germline, which a read error may explain. The chain joins TRBV30 to TRBJ1-2; D remains ambiguous. This CDR3 contains 12 residues. Germline CDR1 reads GTSNPN; CDR2 reads SVGIG (reference sequence). In nucleotides, the CDR3 is TGTGCCGGGAGGAGAGCTAACTATGGCTACACCTTC. It specifies CAGRRANYGYTF.

The chain recombines TRBV14 with TRBJ2-1; 8 bases are a match to TRBD1. This CDR3 has 15 amino acids. V lost 5 bases, J lost 6 bases, and 9 bases stayed unmatched. Germline CDR1 is SGHDN and CDR2 is FVKESK. In DNA, the CDR3 is TGTGCCAGCAGCAGACAGGGGAGTCTCGCCAATGAGCAGTTCTTC. Translation: CASSRQGSLANEQFF.